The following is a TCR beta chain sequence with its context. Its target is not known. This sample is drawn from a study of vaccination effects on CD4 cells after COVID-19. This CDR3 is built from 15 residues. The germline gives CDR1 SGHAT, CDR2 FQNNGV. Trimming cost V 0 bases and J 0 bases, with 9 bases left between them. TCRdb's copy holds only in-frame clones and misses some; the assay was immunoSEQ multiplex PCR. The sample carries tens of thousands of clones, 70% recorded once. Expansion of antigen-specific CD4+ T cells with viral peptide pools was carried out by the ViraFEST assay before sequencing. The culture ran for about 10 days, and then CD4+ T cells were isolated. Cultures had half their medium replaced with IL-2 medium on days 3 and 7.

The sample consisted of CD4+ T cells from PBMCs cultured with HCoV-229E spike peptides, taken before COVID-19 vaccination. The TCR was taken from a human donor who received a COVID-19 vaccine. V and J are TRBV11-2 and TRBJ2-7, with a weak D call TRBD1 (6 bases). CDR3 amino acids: CASSLDGTLSYEQYF. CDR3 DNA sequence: TGTGCCAGCAGCTTAGACGGGACACTCTCCTACGAGCAGTACTTC.